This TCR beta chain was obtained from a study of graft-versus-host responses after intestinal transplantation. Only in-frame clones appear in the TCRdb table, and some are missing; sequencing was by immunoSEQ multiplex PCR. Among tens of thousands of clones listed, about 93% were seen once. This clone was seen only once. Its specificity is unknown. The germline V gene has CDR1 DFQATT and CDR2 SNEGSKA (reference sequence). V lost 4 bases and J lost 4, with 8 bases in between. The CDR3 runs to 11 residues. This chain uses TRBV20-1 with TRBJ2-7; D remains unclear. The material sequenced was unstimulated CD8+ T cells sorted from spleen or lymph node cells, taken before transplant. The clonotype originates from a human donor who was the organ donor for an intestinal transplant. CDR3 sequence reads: CSATIWYEQYF. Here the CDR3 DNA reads TGCAGTGCTACGATCTGGTACGAGCAGTACTTC.